In its sample, the clone carrying this T cell receptor (beta chain) was seen many times. Its antigen is as yet unknown. This specimen belongs to a study of T cells in Graves' hyperthyroidism and ophthalmopathy. The study, taken as a whole, reports: From stable hyperthyroidism, ophthalmopathy was separated by a 13 V-J model.

The CDR3 sequence is 14 residues long. Losses at the gene ends were 2 bases for V and 6 bases for J; bases not matched to a gene: 7. From germline, CDR1 is SGHTA and CDR2 FQGNSA. Amplification yielded TCR beta CDR3 regions, with RNA transcripts as the source. The study used the HTBI primer set for a first-round RT-PCR of the TCR CDR3. TCRdb called the multiplex PCR reads again in MiXCR, with one record for every CDR3 protein. The sample lists around 350,000 distinct CDR3 sequences; 15% to 20% were seen once. Material: blood. The TCR was taken from a woman aged 25-40 years with Graves' hyperthyroidism that later progressed to Graves' ophthalmopathy. The rearrangement joins TRBV7-2 to TRBJ2-7; 7 nucleotides align to TRBD2. This CDR3 reads CASSLWGGNAEQYF. In DNA form, the CDR3 reads TGTGCCAGCAGCTTATGGGGGGGTAATGCCGAGCAGTACTTC.